A single sample is the source of the 4 T cell receptor beta chains below, sequenced in a study of T cells in Graves' hyperthyroidism and ophthalmopathy (dated by TCRdb to the late 2010s). Libraries were constructed by multiplex PCR. Sequencing was carried out with an Illumina HiSeq 2000. The TCR beta CDR3 regions were amplified from the RNA transcripts. A first-round RT-PCR of the TCR CDR3 used the HTBI primer set with the Qiagen OneStep RT-PCR kit. The public reads were quality trimmed at Q25 with fastp and then assembled into clones with MiXCR by TCRdb, keeping productive beta chains. Rows matching on CDR3 protein sequence are summarized as one entry with the most common DNA and genes. The sample includes over 200,000 distinct CDR3 sequences, with 15% to 20% observed a single time. The ten largest make up just under 45% of the sample. The sequenced material came from blood. All receptors derive from a man in his forties with Graves' hyperthyroidism.

The rearrangement links TRBV7-8 to TRBJ2-7; D call uncertain. Germline CDR1 SGHVS, CDR2 FQNEAQ. The CDR3 covers 12 residues. The CDR3 reads CGTGPHSYEQYF. The CDR3 DNA is TGTGGTACCGGGCCACACTCCTACGAGCAGTACTTC.

This clonotype has more than one count but fewer than ten. V and J are TRBV15 and TRBJ1-2; D remains unclear. Germline V gene lookup returns CDR1 LNHNV and CDR2 YYDKDF (reference sequence). The CDR3 sequence is 13 residues long. The V end lost 0 bases, the J end lost 6 bases, and 8 bases lay between the germline ends. The CDR3 loop is CATSRDNLHGYTF. DNA of the CDR3: TGTGCCACCAGCAGAGATAACCTACATGGCTACACCTTC.

This clonotype appeared many times. The genes are TRBV9 and TRBJ2-7; D is tentatively TRBD1 or TRBD2 (7 bases each). Germline lookup yields CDR1 SGDLS and CDR2 YYNGEE. V was shortened by 0 bases and J by 9 bases, with 13 bases between the two germline ends. The CDR3 has 13 residues. The CDR3 sequence is CASSVGQGGAQYF. As DNA, the CDR3 is TGTGCCAGCAGCGTAGGACAGGGAGGGGCGCAGTACTTC.

This clonotype came up many times. The V and J genes are TRBV6-2 or TRBV6-3 and TRBJ2-1; D assignment may be TRBD1 or TRBD2 (5 bases each). CDR3 size: 14 residues. The germline gives CDR1 MNHEY, CDR2 SVGEGT. Trimming shortened V by 6 bases and J by 0 bases, and 9 bases separated the two germline ends. The CDR3 loop is CASSKGSSYNEQFF. CDR3 nucleotides: TGTGCCAGCAGCAAGGGGAGCTCCTACAATGAGCAGTTCTTC.